These 2 T cell receptor beta chains were all obtained from the same sample, sequenced in a study of blood T cell repertoires in COVID-19. Sequencing was performed with immunoSEQ multiplex PCR; in TCRdb, only in-frame clones are kept and a portion is missing. The data show 150,000 or so clones, with about 85% seen just once and 0.55% to 0.75% held by the top ten. The specimen sequenced was peripheral blood. These receptors originate from a man aged 55 to 69 with COVID-19, enrolled during active disease.

Worth noting for this clone: One end of the junction varies from germline; a read error may be responsible. The chain couples TRBV19 to TRBJ1-4; D unclear. The germline V gene encodes CDR1 LNHDA and CDR2 SQIVND (reference sequence). The CDR3 is made up of 8 amino acids. The CDR3 bases are TGTGCCAGTAGTTTTCGGGTTTTT. Amino acid sequence: CASSFRVF.

V is TRBV5-1 and J is TRBJ2-3; D perhaps matches TRBD2 (6 bases). CDR1 is SGHRS and CDR2 is YFSETQ in the germline V gene. There are 15 residues in the CDR3. The V and J ends lost 4 bases and 1 base respectively, with 13 bases between them. The CDR3 protein is CASSVSWGGTDTQYF. For the CDR3, the DNA is TGCGCCAGCAGCGTCTCCTGGGGGGGCACAGATACGCAGTATTTT.